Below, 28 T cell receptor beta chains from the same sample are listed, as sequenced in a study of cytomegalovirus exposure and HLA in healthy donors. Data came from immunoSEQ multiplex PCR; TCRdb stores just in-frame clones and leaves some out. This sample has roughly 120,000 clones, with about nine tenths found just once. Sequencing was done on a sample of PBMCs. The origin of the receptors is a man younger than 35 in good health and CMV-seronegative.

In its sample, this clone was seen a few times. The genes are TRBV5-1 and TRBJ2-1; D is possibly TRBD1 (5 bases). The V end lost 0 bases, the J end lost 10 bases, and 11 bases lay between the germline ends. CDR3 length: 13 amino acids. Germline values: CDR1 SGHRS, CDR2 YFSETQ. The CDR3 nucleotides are TGCGCCAGCAGCTTGGATTCCTGGGGCGAGCAGTTCTTC. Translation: CASSLDSWGEQFF. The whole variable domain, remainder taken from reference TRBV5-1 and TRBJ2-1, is KAGVTQTPRYLIKTRGQQVTLSCSPISGHRSVSWYQQTPGQGLQFLFEYFSETQRNKGNFPGRFSGRQFSNSRSEMNVSTLELGDSALYLCASSLDSWGEQFFGPGTRLTVL.

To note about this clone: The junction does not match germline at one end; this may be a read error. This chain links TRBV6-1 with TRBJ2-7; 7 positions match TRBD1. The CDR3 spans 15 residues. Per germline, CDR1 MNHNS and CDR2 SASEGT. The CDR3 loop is CASSEDLIIRGRSVF. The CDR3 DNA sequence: TGTGCCAGCAGTGAAGACCTAATAATAAGGGGGCGCAGTGTCTTC.

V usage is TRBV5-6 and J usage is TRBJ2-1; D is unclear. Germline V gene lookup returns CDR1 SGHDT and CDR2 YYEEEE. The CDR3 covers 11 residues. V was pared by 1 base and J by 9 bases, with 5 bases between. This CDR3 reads CASSLLAEQFF. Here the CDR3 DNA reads TGTGCCAGCAGCTTGTTAGCTGAGCAGTTCTTC.

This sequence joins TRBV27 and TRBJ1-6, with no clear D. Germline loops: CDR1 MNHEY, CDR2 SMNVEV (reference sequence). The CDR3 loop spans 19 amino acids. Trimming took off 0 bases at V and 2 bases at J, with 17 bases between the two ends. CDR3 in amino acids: CASSLSIVVGSPYNSPLHF. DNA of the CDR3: TGTGCCAGCAGTTTATCGATTGTTGTAGGGAGTCCCTATAATTCACCCCTCCACTTT.

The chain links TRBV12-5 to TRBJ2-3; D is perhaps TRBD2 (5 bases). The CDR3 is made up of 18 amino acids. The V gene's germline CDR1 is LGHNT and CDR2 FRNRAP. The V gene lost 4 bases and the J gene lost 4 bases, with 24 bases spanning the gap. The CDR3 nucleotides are TGTGCTAGTGGTTCGAGGGCCCTGAGACAAATACGGGCAGATACGCAGTATTTT. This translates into CASGSRALRQIRADTQYF.

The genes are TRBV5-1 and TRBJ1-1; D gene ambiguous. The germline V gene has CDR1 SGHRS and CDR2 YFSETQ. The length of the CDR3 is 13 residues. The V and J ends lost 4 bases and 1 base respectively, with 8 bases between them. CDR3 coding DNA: TGCGCCAGCAGCCCCCCACAGAACACTGAAGCTTTCTTT. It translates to CASSPPQNTEAFF.

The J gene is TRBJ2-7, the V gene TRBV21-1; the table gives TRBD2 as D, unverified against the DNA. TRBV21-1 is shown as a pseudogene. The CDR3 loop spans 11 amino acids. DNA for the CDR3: TGTGCCAGCAGTCACGAGCGCGAGCAGTACTTC. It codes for CASSHEREQYF.

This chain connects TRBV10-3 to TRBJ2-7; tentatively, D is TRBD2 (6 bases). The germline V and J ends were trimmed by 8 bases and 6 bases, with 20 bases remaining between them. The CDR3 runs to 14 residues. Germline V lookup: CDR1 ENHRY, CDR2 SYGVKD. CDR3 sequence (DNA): TGTGCCATCCGGGACTTCTCTTCCTCTCGCGAGCAGTACTTC. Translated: CAIRDFSSSREQYF.

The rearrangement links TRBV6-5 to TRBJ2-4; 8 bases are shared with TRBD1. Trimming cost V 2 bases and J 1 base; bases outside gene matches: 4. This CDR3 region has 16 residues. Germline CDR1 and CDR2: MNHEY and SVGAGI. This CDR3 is CASSYGQGAAKNIQYF. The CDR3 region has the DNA TGTGCCAGCAGTTACGGGCAGGGGGCCGCCAAAAACATTCAGTACTTC.

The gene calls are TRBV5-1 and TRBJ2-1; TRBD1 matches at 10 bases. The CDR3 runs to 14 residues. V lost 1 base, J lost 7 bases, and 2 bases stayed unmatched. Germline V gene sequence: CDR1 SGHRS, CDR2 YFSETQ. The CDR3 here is CASSLRTGGNEQFF. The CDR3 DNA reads TGCGCCAGCAGCTTGAGGACAGGGGGAAATGAGCAGTTCTTC.

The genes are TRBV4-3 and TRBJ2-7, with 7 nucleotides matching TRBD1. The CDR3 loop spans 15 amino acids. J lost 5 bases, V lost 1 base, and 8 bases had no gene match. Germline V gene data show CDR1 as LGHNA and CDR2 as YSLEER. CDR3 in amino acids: CASSQASTGLNEQYF. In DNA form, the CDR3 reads TGCGCCAGCAGCCAAGCCTCGACAGGGTTGAACGAGCAGTACTTC.

The CDR3 loop is CASRLRAYNEQFF. CDR3 nucleotides: TGTGCCAGTAGGTTGCGGGCGTACAATGAGCAGTTCTTC. The V call is TRBV2, the J call TRBJ2-1, with D tentatively TRBD2 (5 bases). Germline loops: CDR1 SNHLY, CDR2 FYNNEI. V was trimmed by 9 bases and J by 4 bases, leaving 13 bases between them. This CDR3 is 13 amino acids long.

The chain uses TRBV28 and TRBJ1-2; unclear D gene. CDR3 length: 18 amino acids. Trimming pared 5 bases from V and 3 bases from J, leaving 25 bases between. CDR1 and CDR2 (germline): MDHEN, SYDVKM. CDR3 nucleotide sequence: TGTGCCAGCAGTCTACCATTTATGCCTGAGCCCGAGGACTATGGCTACACCTTC. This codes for CASSLPFMPEPEDYGYTF.

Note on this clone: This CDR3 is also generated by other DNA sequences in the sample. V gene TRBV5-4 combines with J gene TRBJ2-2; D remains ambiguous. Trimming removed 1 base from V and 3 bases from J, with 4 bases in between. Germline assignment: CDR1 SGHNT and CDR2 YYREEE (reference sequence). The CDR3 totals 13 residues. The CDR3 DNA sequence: TGTGCCAGCAGCTTGACGGACACCGGGGAGCTGTTTTTT. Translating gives CASSLTDTGELFF.

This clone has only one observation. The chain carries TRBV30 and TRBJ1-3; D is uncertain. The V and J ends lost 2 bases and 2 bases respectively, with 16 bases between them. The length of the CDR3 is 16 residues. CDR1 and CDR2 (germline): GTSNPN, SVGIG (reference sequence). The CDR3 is CAWSIRTIRAGNTIYF. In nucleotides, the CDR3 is TGTGCCTGGAGTATCCGGACTATCCGGGCTGGAAACACCATATATTTT.

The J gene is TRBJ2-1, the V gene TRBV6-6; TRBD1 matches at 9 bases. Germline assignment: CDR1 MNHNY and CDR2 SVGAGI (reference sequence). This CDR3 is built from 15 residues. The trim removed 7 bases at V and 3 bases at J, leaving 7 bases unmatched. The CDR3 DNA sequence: TGTGCCAGCAAAGACCGGGACAGGGACTACAATGAGCAGTTCTTC. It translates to CASKDRDRDYNEQFF.

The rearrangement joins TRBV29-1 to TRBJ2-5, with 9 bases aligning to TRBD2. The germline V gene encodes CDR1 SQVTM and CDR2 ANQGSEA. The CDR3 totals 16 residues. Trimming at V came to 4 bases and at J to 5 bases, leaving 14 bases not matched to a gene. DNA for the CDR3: TGCAGCGTTGGGGGGACTAGCAGCCCTGTTGGGGAGACCCAGTACTTC. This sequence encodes CSVGGTSSPVGETQYF.

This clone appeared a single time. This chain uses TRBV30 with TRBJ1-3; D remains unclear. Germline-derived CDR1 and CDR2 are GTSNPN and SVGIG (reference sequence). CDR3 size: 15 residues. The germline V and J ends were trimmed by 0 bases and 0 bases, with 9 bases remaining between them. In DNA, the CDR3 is TGTGCCTGGAGTGTCCGCGAGAGCTCTGGAAACACCATATATTTT. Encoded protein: CAWSVRESSGNTIYF.

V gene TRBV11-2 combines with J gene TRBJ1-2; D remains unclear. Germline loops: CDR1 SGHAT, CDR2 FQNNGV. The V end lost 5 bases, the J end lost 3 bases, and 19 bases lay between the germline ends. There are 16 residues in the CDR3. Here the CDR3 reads CASSRVDGGYYYGYTF. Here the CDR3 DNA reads TGTGCCAGCAGCCGGGTCGACGGAGGTTACTACTATGGCTACACCTTC.

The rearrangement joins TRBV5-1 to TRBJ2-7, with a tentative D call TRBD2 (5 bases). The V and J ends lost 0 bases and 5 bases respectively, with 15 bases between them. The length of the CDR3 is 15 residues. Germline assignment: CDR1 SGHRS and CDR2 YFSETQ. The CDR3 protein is CASSLGAGWSDEQYF. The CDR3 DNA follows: TGCGCCAGCAGCTTGGGGGCGGGTTGGTCGGACGAGCAGTACTTC.

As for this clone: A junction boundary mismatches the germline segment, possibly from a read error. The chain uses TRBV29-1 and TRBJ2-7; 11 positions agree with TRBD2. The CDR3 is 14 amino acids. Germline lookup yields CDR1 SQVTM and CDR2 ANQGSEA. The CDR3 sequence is CSVEGTSGTYEQYF. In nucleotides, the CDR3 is TGCAGCGTCGAAGGGACTAGCGGTACCTACGAGCAGTACTTC.

The CDR3 sequence: CASSLRRGQGAYNEQFF. CDR3 sequence (DNA): TGTGCCAGCAGCTTAAGGAGGGGACAGGGTGCCTACAATGAGCAGTTCTTC. The chain joins TRBV11-3 to TRBJ2-1, with 9 bases that match TRBD1. After removal of 2 bases from V and 2 bases from J, the junction contained 7 bases not matched to a gene. CDR1 is SGHNT, CDR2 YENEEA, per germline. There are 17 residues in the CDR3.

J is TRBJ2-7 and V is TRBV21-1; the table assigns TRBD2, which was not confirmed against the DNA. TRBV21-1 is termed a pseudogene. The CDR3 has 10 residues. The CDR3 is CASRLNEQYF. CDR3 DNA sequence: TGTGCCAGCAGGCTAAACGAGCAGTACTTC.

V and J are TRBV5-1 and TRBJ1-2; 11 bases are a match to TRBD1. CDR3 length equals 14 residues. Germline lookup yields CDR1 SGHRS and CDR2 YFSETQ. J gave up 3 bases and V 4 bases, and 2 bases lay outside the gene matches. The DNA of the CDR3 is TGCGCCAGCAGCCGGGGACAGGGGGACTATGGCTACACCTTC. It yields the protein CASSRGQGDYGYTF. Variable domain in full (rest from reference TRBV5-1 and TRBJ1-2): KAGVTQTPRYLIKTRGQQVTLSCSPISGHRSVSWYQQTPGQGLQFLFEYFSETQRNKGNFPGRFSGRQFSNSRSEMNVSTLELGDSALYLCASSRGQGDYGYTFGSGTRLTVV.

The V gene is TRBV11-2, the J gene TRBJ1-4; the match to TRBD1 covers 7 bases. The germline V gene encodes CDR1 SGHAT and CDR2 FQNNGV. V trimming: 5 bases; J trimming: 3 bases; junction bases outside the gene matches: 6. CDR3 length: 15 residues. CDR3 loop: CASSTRQGPNEKLFF. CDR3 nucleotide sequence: TGTGCCAGCAGCACACGACAGGGACCTAATGAAAAACTGTTTTTT.

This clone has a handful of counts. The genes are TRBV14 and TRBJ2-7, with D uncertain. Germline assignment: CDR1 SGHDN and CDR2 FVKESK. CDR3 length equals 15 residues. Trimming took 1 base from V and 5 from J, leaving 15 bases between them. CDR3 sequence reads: CASSQGFSASDEQYF. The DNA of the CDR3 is TGTGCCAGCAGCCAAGGTTTCAGCGCTTCTGACGAGCAGTACTTC.

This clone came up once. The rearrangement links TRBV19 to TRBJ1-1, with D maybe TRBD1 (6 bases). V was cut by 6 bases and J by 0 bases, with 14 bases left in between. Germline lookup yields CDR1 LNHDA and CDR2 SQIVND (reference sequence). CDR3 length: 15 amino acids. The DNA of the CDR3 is TGTGCCAGTAGGACCATACAGGGTCTGAACACTGAAGCTTTCTTT. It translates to CASRTIQGLNTEAFF. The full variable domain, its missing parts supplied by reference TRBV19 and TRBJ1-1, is DGGITQSPKYLFRKEGQNVTLSCEQNLNHDAMYWYRQDPGQGLRLIYYSQIVNDFQKGDIAEGYSVSREKKESFPLTVTSAQKNPTAFYLCASRTIQGLNTEAFFGQGTRLTVV.

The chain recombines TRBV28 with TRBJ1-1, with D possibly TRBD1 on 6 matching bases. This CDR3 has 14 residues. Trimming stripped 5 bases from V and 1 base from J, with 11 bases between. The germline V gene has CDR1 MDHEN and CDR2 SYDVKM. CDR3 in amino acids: CASSPGTRNTEAFF. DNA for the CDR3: TGTGCCAGCAGTCCTGGGACAAGGAACACTGAAGCTTTCTTT.